The entry below gives a single TCR beta chain sequence along with its context. The specificity of this receptor is unknown. The source of the sample is a study of CXCR3-negative and CXCR3-positive naive CD8 T cells (dated by TCRdb to the late 2010s). Concerning the study at large: In total, 120 million to 150 million TRB reads were obtained, which works out to roughly 1.5 +/- 0.3 million reads per library. The diversity and physicochemical repertoire analyses included around 10 donors pooled from two independent experiments. Naive subsets from about 5 donors and memory cells from 3 donors were included in the TRBV-TRBJ cluster analysis.

General conclusions and limits of the study: Compared with CXCR3-negative naive cells, CXCR3-positive naive cells had TRB CDR3s with higher hydrophobicity (lower Kidera factor 4), lower energy, and higher strength and volume indices. Because surface CD5, which is linked to self-reactivity in mice, was comparable between the naive subsets, TCR interaction strength was also inferred from TRB CDR3 physicochemical properties. Comparably high repertoire diversity was found in both naive subsets, whereas much lower repertoire diversity was found in memory CD8+ T cells. Naive CXCR3-negative and CXCR3-positive cells from the same donor showed similar TRBV-TRBJ usage, whereas memory cells showed distinct patterns. CXCR3 expression partially decreased after cryopreservation, so most assays used freshly isolated PBMCs.

Each CD8+ T cell subset was flow-sorted in triplicate, with over 250,000 cells per subset placed directly into RLT lysis buffer. Naive CD8+ T cells were defined stringently as CD45RO-CCR7+CD27+CD95- to exclude memory contaminants. Using standard density gradient centrifugation, peripheral blood mononuclear cells were isolated from buffy coats. Naive CXCR3-negative and CXCR3-positive CD8+ T cells were flow-sorted on a FACSAria III. Total RNA was extracted from sorted cells using an RNeasy Mini Kit. The CDR3, from cysteine to phenylalanine, totals 14 residues. This entry has no DNA. CDR1 and CDR2 are drawn from the germline V gene (reference sequence): DFQATT, SNEGSKA. The instrument was a NextSeq 550. The Human TCR Profiling Kit (MiLaboratory) was used to make UMI-labeled 5' RACE TRB cDNA libraries. The full amount of extracted RNA was used for cDNA synthesis, and the full amount of resulting cDNA was used for PCR amplification. Libraries were prepared in parallel using an identical number of PCR cycles. The source study handled its data this way. MIGEC and MiXCR extracted about 53,000 +/- 10,000 unique UMI-labeled TRB cDNA molecules per library, requiring at least two reads per UMI. On average, roughly 40,000 +/- 10,000 functional in-frame TRB CDR3 nucleotide clonotypes lacking stop codons were found per library. Diversity metrics, including normalized Shannon-Wiener and Chao1, were computed in VDJtools after downsampling to 5000 UMI-labeled TRB molecules per sample. VDJtools was used to calculate clonotype-size-weighted physicochemical properties of the central five CDR3 residues, namely interaction energy, strength, volume and Kidera factor 4. Each entry corresponds to one CDR3 protein sequence from reads that TCRdb reprocessed, and DNA is not given. V and J calls and clone size were set by TCRdb, not the authors. The sample's clone listing holds over 95,000 distinct CDR3 sequences. The ten biggest clones cover 0.36% of the sample.

The sequencing input was naive CXCR3+ CD8+ T cells from blood. This sample's cell subset or site label indicates: CD45RO-CCR7+CD27+CD95- naive CD8+ T cells expressing CXCR3 (TNR3+). The receptor was isolated from a human donor in good health. Some clones in this sample may be carry-over from other donors' samples. The sequence joins TRBV20-1 to TRBJ1-5. The CDR3 loop reads CSARVGTVNQPQHF.